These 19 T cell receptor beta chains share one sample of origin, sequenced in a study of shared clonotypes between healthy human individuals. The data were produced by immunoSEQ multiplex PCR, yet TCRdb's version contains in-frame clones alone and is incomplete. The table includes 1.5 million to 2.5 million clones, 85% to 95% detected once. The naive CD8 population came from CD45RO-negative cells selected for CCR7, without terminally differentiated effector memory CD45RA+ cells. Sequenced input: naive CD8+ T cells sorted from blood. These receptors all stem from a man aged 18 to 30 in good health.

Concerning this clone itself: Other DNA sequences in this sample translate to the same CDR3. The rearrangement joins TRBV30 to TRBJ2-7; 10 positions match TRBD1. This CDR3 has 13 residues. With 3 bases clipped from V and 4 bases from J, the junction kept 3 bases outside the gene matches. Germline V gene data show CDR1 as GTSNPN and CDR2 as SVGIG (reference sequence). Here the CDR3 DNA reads TGTGCCTGGAGCGCGGGACAGGGGTACGAGCAGTACTTC. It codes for CAWSAGQGYEQYF.

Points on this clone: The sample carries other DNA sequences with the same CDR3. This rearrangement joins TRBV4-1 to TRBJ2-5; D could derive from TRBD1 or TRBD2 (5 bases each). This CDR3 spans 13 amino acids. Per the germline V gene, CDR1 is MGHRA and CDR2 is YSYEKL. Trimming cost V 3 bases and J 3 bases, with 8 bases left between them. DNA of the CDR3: TGCGCCAGCAGCCACCAGGGAGAAGAGACCCAGTACTTC. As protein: CASSHQGEETQYF.

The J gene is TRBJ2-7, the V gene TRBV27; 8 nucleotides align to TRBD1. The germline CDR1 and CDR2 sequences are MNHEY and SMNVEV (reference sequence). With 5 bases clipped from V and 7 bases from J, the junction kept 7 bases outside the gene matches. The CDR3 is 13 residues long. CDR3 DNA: TGTGCCAGCAGTCCCCGGACAGGGTGGGAGCAGTACTTC. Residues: CASSPRTGWEQYF.

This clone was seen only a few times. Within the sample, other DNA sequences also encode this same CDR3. In DNA form, the CDR3 reads TGTGCCAGCAGTTACGGGGACACTGAAGCTTTCTTT. As protein: CASSYGDTEAFF. This chain joins TRBV6-5 and TRBJ1-1; D unclear. Trimming pared 2 bases from V and 3 bases from J, leaving 4 bases between. The CDR3 covers 12 residues. Looked up from germline, CDR1 is MNHEY and CDR2 is SVGAGI.

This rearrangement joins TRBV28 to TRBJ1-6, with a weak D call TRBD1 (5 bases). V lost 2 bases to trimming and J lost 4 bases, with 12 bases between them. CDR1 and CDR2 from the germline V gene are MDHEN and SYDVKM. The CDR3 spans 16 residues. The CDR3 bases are TGTGCCAGCAGTTTAATCTTACGACAGTATAATTCACCCCTCCACTTT. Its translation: CASSLILRQYNSPLHF.

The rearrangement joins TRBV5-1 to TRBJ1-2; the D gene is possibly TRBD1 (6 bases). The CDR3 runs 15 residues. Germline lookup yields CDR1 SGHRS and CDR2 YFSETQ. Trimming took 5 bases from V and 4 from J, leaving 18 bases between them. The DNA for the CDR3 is TGCGCCAGCAGTCCCGGGTTAGGGGGTTCCTATGGCTACACCTTC. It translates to CASSPGLGGSYGYTF.

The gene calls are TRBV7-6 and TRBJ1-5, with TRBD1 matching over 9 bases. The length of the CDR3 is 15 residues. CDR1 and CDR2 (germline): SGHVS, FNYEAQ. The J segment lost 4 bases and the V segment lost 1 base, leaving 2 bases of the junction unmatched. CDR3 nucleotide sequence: TGTGCCAGCAGCTTAGGGGACAGGGAAAATCAGCCCCAGCATTTT. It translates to CASSLGDRENQPQHF.

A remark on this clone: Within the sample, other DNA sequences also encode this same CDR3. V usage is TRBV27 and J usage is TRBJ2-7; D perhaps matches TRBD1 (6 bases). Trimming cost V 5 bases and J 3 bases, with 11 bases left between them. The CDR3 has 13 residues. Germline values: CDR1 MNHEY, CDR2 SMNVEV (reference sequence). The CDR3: CASSPGAGYEQYF. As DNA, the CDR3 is TGTGCCAGCAGTCCAGGGGCCGGCTACGAGCAGTACTTC.

In nucleotides, the CDR3 is TGTGCCAGCAGCTTAGATGACCTAGGGGGGAACACTGAAGCTTTCTTT. This translates into CASSLDDLGGNTEAFF. The chain joins TRBV11-2 to TRBJ1-1; D may be TRBD1 (6 bases). CDR3 length: 16 amino acids. In germline, CDR1 is SGHAT, CDR2 FQNNGV. Trimming took off 0 bases at V and 1 base at J, with 12 bases between the two ends.

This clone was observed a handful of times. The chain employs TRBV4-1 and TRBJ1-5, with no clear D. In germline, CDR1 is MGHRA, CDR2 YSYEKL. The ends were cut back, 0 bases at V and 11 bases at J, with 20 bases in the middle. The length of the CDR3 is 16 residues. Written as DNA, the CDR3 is TGCGCCAGCAGCCAAGACCTGGCAGGAGAGACCGGGGCCCAGCATTTT. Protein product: CASSQDLAGETGAQHF.

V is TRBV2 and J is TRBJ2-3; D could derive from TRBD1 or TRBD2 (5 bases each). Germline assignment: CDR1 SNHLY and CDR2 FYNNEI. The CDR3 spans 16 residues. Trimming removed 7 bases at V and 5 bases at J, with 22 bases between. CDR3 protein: CASINRDLIRVDTQYF. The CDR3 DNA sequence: TGTGCCAGCATTAACCGGGACCTCATTAGGGTAGATACGCAGTATTTT.

Here the CDR3 reads CASSGSGGAADTQYF. CDR3 DNA sequence: TGTGCCAGCAGCGGGAGCGGGGGGGCGGCAGATACGCAGTATTTT. The V and J genes are TRBV9 and TRBJ2-3, with 10 positions matching TRBD2. The CDR3 has 15 amino acids. Per the germline V gene, CDR1 is SGDLS and CDR2 is YYNGEE. Trimming cost V 3 bases and J 4 bases; bases outside gene matches: 5.

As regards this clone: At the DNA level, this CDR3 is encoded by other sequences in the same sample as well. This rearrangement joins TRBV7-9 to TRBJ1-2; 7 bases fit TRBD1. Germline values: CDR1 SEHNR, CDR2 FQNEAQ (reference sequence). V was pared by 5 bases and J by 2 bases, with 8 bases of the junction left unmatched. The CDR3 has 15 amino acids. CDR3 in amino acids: CASSLGGGGNYGYTF. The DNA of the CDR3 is TGTGCCAGCAGCCTAGGAGGAGGGGGCAACTATGGCTACACCTTC.

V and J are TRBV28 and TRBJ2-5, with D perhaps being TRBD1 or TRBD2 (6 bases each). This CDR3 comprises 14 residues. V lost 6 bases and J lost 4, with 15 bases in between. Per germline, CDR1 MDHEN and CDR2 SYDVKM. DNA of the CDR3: TGTGCCAGCAGCCCCTCCGAGGGGGGAGAGACCCAGTACTTC. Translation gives CASSPSEGGETQYF.

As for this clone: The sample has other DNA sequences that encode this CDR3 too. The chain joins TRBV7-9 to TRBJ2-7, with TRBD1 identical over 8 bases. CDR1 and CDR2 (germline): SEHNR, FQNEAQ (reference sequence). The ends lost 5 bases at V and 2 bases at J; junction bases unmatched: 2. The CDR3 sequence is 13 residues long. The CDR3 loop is CASSPGGPYEQYF. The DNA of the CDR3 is TGTGCCAGCAGCCCAGGGGGCCCCTACGAGCAGTACTTC.

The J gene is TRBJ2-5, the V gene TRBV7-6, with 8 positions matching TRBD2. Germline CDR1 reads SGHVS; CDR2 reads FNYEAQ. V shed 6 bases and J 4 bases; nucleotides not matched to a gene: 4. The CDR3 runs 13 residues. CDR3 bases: TGTGCCAGCAGACGGGAGGGGGTAGAGACCCAGTACTTC. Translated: CASRREGVETQYF.

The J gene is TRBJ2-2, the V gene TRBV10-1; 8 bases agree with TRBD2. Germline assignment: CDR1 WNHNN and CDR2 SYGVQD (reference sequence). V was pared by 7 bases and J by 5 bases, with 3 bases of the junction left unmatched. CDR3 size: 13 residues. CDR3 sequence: CASTGGLTGELFF. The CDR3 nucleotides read TGCGCCAGCACGGGAGGGCTAACCGGGGAGCTGTTTTTT.

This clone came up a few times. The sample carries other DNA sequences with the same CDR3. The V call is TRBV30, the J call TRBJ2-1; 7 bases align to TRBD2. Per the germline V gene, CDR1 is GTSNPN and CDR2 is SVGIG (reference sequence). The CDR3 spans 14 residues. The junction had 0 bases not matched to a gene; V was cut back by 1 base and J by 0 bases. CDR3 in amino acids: CAWSGLASYNEQFF. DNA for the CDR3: TGTGCCTGGAGTGGACTAGCCTCCTACAATGAGCAGTTCTTC.

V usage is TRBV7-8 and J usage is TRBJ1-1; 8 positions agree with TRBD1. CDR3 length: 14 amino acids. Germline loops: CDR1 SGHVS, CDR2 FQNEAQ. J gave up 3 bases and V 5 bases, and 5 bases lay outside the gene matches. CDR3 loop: CASSPDRAYTEAFF. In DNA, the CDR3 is TGTGCCAGCAGCCCGGACAGGGCGTACACTGAAGCTTTCTTT.